What follows are 21 T cell receptor beta chains derived from one specimen sequenced in a study of T cell responses to AZD1222 COVID-19 vaccine. Measured with immunoSEQ multiplex PCR; TCRdb has only the in-frame clones, and not every one. There are about 100,000 clones in the sample; approximately 91% occur only once, and 16% lies in the top ten. The input for sequencing was peripheral blood, taken on day 0 of AZD1222 vaccination. The receptors come from an adult in good health.

The chain uses TRBV9 and TRBJ2-2; D unresolved. Germline CDR1 SGDLS, CDR2 YYNGEE. The CDR3 sequence is 14 residues long. With 1 base removed from V and 1 base from J, the gap between germline ends came to 5 bases. Here the CDR3 reads CASSVLLNTGELFF. DNA for the CDR3: TGTGCCAGCAGCGTACTGCTGAACACCGGGGAGCTGTTTTTT.

The gene calls are TRBV11-1 and TRBJ2-7, with a tentative D call TRBD1 (7 bases). The CDR3 runs 15 residues. Germline V gene data show CDR1 as SGHAT and CDR2 as FQDESV (reference sequence). Between the trimmed V and J ends, which lost 5 bases and 3 bases, there was a span of 17 bases. This CDR3 is CASSPSEGQSYEQYF. In DNA form, the CDR3 reads TGTGCCAGCAGCCCATCGGAGGGACAGAGCTACGAGCAGTACTTC.

J is TRBJ2-5 and V is TRBV6-5, with a tentative D call TRBD2 (5 bases). The ends were cut back, 0 bases at V and 6 bases at J, with 14 bases in the middle. The CDR3 is made up of 15 amino acids. The germline CDR1 and CDR2 sequences are MNHEY and SVGAGI. Here the CDR3 DNA reads TGTGCCAGCAGTTACTCCAGACTGACTACCAAGACCCAGTACTTC. Amino acids: CASSYSRLTTKTQYF.

The chain carries TRBV2 and TRBJ1-2, with 9 bases fitting TRBD1. The CDR3 consists of 12 residues. V shed 6 bases and J 8 bases; nucleotides not matched to a gene: 4. Germline CDR1 reads SNHLY; CDR2 reads FYNNEI. CDR3 coding DNA: TGTGCCAGCAGCCGGACAGGGGCCGGCTACACCTTC. Translating gives CASSRTGAGYTF.

This clone was seen more than once but under ten times. The V and J genes are TRBV5-8 and TRBJ1-1, with D unclear. CDR1 and CDR2 from the germline V gene are SGHTS and YDEGEE. Trimming pared 6 bases from V and 1 base from J, leaving 16 bases between. The CDR3 runs 15 residues. The DNA of the CDR3 is TGTGCCAGCAAACGGGGTGGTTCGTGGAACACTGAAGCTTTCTTT. This encodes CASKRGGSWNTEAFF.

V and J are TRBV29-1 and TRBJ1-2; D perhaps matches TRBD1 (5 bases). Trimming stripped 3 bases from V and 8 bases from J, with 10 bases between. Germline loops: CDR1 SQVTM, CDR2 ANQGSEA. The CDR3 has 11 residues. CDR3 in amino acids: CSVETRDGYTF. The CDR3 bases are TGCAGCGTTGAGACCAGGGACGGCTACACCTTC.

The V gene is TRBV7-9, the J gene TRBJ1-2; D call uncertain. V gave up 1 base and J gave up 4 bases, with 7 bases separating them. The germline V gene has CDR1 SEHNR and CDR2 FQNEAQ (reference sequence). The CDR3 contains 13 residues. The CDR3 loop is CASSLGGPYGYTF. The CDR3 nucleotides read TGTGCCAGCAGCTTAGGAGGGCCCTATGGCTACACCTTC.

The CDR3 region has the DNA TGTGCCAGCAGCTTGTTAAGCGGGCCGAACACCGGGGAGCTGTTTTTT. This gives the protein CASSLLSGPNTGELFF. The chain is built from TRBV5-6 and TRBJ2-2; TRBD2 might be the D (6 bases). Germline lookup yields CDR1 SGHDT and CDR2 YYEEEE. The CDR3 sequence is 16 residues long. V dropped 1 base and J dropped 0 bases, with 10 bases sitting between them.

The CDR3, as DNA: TGTGCCAGCAGTTCACAGGGCGGGCCCCAGCATTTT. As protein: CASSSQGGPQHF. V gene TRBV12-3 or TRBV12-4 combines with J gene TRBJ1-5; a weak D match, TRBD1 (6 bases). The V gene lost 4 bases and the J gene lost 9 bases, with 10 bases spanning the gap. The CDR3 length is 12 residues.

This chain links TRBV7-9 with TRBJ1-2; D is perhaps TRBD1 (5 bases). This CDR3 has 12 amino acids. In germline, CDR1 is SEHNR, CDR2 FQNEAQ (reference sequence). Trimming removed 6 bases at V and 8 bases at J, with 13 bases between. For the CDR3, the DNA is TGTGCCAGCAGTTCAGACAGCTGGGGCTACACCTTC. Translated: CASSSDSWGYTF.

V and J are TRBV6-5 and TRBJ1-2; D gene uncertain. V lost 2 bases, J lost 3 bases, and 4 bases lay in between. This CDR3 is built from 12 residues. Per germline, CDR1 MNHEY and CDR2 SVGAGI. CDR3 loop: CASSYPDYGYTF. The CDR3 DNA follows: TGTGCCAGCAGTTACCCGGACTATGGCTACACCTTC.

V gene TRBV5-1 combines with J gene TRBJ2-1, with 14 bases fitting TRBD2. V shed 0 bases, J shed 9 bases, and the junction held 8 bases outside the gene matches. This CDR3 comprises 17 residues. Per germline, CDR1 SGHRS and CDR2 YFSETQ. The CDR3 DNA follows: TGCGCCAGCAGCTTGGCCACCCAGACTAGCGGGGGGGGTGAGCAGTTCTTC. Translated, it gives CASSLATQTSGGGEQFF.

The CDR3 nucleotides read TGTGCCAGCAGCTTAGATTCGGGCGGGAACACTGAAGCTTTCTTT. It yields the protein CASSLDSGGNTEAFF. V gene TRBV11-2 combines with J gene TRBJ1-1; D remains ambiguous. Germline V gene sequence: CDR1 SGHAT, CDR2 FQNNGV. The CDR3 has 15 residues. V dropped 0 bases and J dropped 1 base, with 9 bases sitting between them.

This chain joins TRBV6-5 and TRBJ1-2, with 10 bases that match TRBD1. Germline V gives CDR1 MNHEY, CDR2 SVGAGI. CDR3 size: 14 residues. Trimming took 2 bases from V and 8 from J; bases not matched to a gene: 5. The CDR3 is CASSYLGQGGGYTF. Written as DNA, the CDR3 is TGTGCCAGCAGTTACCTCGGACAGGGGGGCGGCTACACCTTC.

The chain joins TRBV27 to TRBJ1-5; D call uncertain. The CDR3 has 14 amino acids. Germline lookup yields CDR1 MNHEY and CDR2 SMNVEV (reference sequence). Trimming removed 8 bases from V and 2 bases from J, with 13 bases in between. The CDR3 bases are TGTGCCAGCGGCCGAGTGTTGGGCAATCAGCCCCAGCATTTT. Protein product: CASGRVLGNQPQHF.

V is TRBV5-1 and J is TRBJ2-3; 7 bases agree with TRBD1. J gave up 2 bases and V 2 bases, and 5 bases lay outside the gene matches. CDR3 length: 15 amino acids. CDR1 and CDR2 (germline): SGHRS, YFSETQ. CDR3 sequence: CASSLLTGPTDTQYF. The DNA for the CDR3 is TGCGCCAGCAGCTTACTGACAGGGCCCACAGATACGCAGTATTTT.

The chain couples TRBV27 to TRBJ2-2; 12 positions agree with TRBD2. In germline, CDR1 is MNHEY, CDR2 SMNVEV (reference sequence). This CDR3 has 16 residues. Trimming cost V 4 bases and J 2 bases; bases outside gene matches: 2. The CDR3: CASSYGLAGNTGELFF. CDR3 DNA: TGTGCCAGCAGTTACGGACTAGCGGGAAACACCGGGGAGCTGTTTTTT.

This clone was seen just once. The rearrangement links TRBV7-2 to TRBJ2-5, with D uncertain. Germline values: CDR1 SGHTA, CDR2 FQGNSA. The CDR3 sequence is 12 residues long. The germline V and J ends were trimmed by 5 bases and 2 bases, with 6 bases remaining between them. CDR3 sequence reads: CASSGPQETQYF. The CDR3 nucleotides are TGTGCCAGCAGCGGACCGCAAGAGACCCAGTACTTC.

This clone was detected only once. V gene TRBV5-1 combines with J gene TRBJ2-5; 10 bases are shared with TRBD2. Trimming cost V 0 bases and J 4 bases; bases outside gene matches: 3. The CDR3 length is 15 residues. CDR1 is SGHRS and CDR2 is YFSETQ in the germline V gene. The CDR3 nucleotides are TGCGCCAGCAGCTTGGGTAGCGGGGGGTCAGAGACCCAGTACTTC. This codes for CASSLGSGGSETQYF.

The CDR3 bases are TGTGCCAGCAGTGACGAGGGTGGGCAGGGGTTTCGTGGCTACACCTTC. It translates to CASSDEGGQGFRGYTF. The chain uses TRBV6-4 and TRBJ1-2, with D perhaps matching TRBD1 (6 bases). Germline V gene sequence: CDR1 MRHNA, CDR2 SNTAGT. The CDR3 loop spans 16 amino acids. The V end was cut by 2 bases, the J end by 7 bases, with 20 bases between.

This chain links TRBV27 with TRBJ2-2, with 7 bases that match TRBD1. Germline loops: CDR1 MNHEY, CDR2 SMNVEV (reference sequence). V trimming: 8 bases; J trimming: 6 bases; junction bases outside the gene matches: 3. CDR3 length equals 12 residues. As DNA, the CDR3 is TGTGCCAGCCGAACAGGGGCCGGGGAGCTGTTTTTT. Its translation: CASRTGAGELFF.